This T cell receptor (beta chain) derives from a study of T cells in Graves' hyperthyroidism and ophthalmopathy. Study conclusions and caveats: Blood shared most expanded thyroid clonotypes above 0.001. Ophthalmopathy was model-predicted a median roughly 6.3 months pre-onset.

Patients showing uncontrolled infection, other autoimmune disease, pregnancy or lactation were ineligible. The source of the PBMCs was approximately 9.5 ml of fresh peripheral blood. V lost 4 bases and J lost 12; bases outside the gene matches: 9. The CDR3 sequence is 16 residues long. Amplification of TCR beta CDR3 regions used RNA as the template. Using the HTBI primer set, a first-round RT-PCR was run on the TCR CDR3. TCRdb re-called the multiplex PCR reads through MiXCR, storing one row per CDR3 protein. The sample contains roughly 630,000 distinct CDR3 sequences, around a sixth of which appear only once. This clonotype was seen ten or more times. Its antigen remains unknown.

The TCR originated in a woman aged 25 to 39 with Graves' hyperthyroidism. What was sequenced was blood. V gene TRBV12-3 or TRBV12-4 combines with J gene TRBJ2-2; 15 bases agree with TRBD2. The CDR3 DNA is TGTGCCAGCAGTTCAAACTCGGGACTAGCGGGAGGAAAGCTGTTTTTT. This codes for CASSSNSGLAGGKLFF.